Shown below are 21 T cell receptor beta chains from a single sample sequenced in a study of cytomegalovirus exposure and HLA in healthy donors. Primers included in the PCR were 60 Vbeta and 13 Jbeta primers. TCRdb's copy holds only in-frame clones and misses some; the assay was immunoSEQ multiplex PCR. The data contain more than 50,000 clones, 85% of them singletons. Source material: PBMCs. These receptors were taken from a female donor in good health and CMV-seronegative.

This CDR3 reads CASSEGLAGGEETQYF. The DNA for the CDR3 is TGTGCCAGCAGTGAAGGACTAGCGGGGGGGGAAGAGACCCAGTACTTC. V gene TRBV2 combines with J gene TRBJ2-5; TRBD2 matches at 14 bases. Germline V CDR1 and CDR2: SNHLY, FYNNEI. The length of the CDR3 is 16 residues. J gave up 3 bases and V 1 base, and 1 base lay outside the gene matches.

The V gene is TRBV30, the J gene TRBJ2-7; possibly TRBD1 for D (6 bases). V was trimmed by 5 bases and J by 7 bases, leaving 15 bases between them. From germline, CDR1 is GTSNPN and CDR2 SVGIG (reference sequence). The CDR3 has 12 residues. The CDR3 DNA follows: TGTGCCTGGTCTGGACAGCCGGTTGAGCAGTACTTC. Amino acid sequence: CAWSGQPVEQYF.

The chain couples TRBV19 to TRBJ2-1; the D is unclear. CDR3 length: 15 amino acids. The V gene's germline CDR1 is LNHDA and CDR2 SQIVND (reference sequence). V gave up 5 bases and J gave up 1 base, with 12 bases separating them. CDR3 protein: CASSPGGRSYNEQFF. The CDR3 DNA sequence: TGTGCCAGTAGTCCCGGCGGTAGGTCCTACAATGAGCAGTTCTTC.

The chain has TRBV7-9 and TRBJ2-5; a possible D gene is TRBD1 (6 bases). This CDR3 contains 16 residues. The germline V gene encodes CDR1 SEHNR and CDR2 FQNEAQ (reference sequence). V was clipped by 5 bases and J by 2 bases, with 18 bases between them. The CDR3 nucleotides read TGTGCCAGCAGCCCTCCGGACCCCAGGGGACAAGAGACCCAGTACTTC. Amino acid sequence: CASSPPDPRGQETQYF.

The gene calls are TRBV6-5 and TRBJ1-1, with D perhaps matching TRBD1 (6 bases). The germline V gene encodes CDR1 MNHEY and CDR2 SVGAGI. The V gene lost 7 bases and the J gene lost 2 bases, with 14 bases spanning the gap. This CDR3 contains 14 residues. CDR3 nucleotide sequence: TGTGCCAGCACCAGAACAGGGCCTAACACTGAAGCTTTCTTT. Protein sequence: CASTRTGPNTEAFF.

The V call is TRBV4-1, the J call TRBJ2-2; D perhaps matches TRBD1 (7 bases). Germline CDR1 reads MGHRA; CDR2 reads YSYEKL. Trimming took 4 bases from V and 5 from J, leaving 20 bases between them. There are 17 residues in the CDR3. The chain's CDR3 is CASSLWRDSLDTGELFF. The CDR3, as DNA: TGCGCCAGCAGCCTTTGGAGGGACAGCTTGGATACCGGGGAGCTGTTTTTT.

This clone was observed a handful of times. The chain couples TRBV18 to TRBJ2-1, with TRBD2 matching over 12 bases. The germline V gene has CDR1 KGHSH and CDR2 LQKENI. The CDR3 spans 16 residues. J lost 10 bases, V lost 3 bases, and 10 bases had no gene match. The CDR3 here is CASSPTLAGGLEEQFF. The CDR3 coding sequence is TGTGCCAGCTCACCGACCCTAGCGGGGGGGCTTGAGGAGCAGTTCTTC. The whole variable domain, remainder taken from reference TRBV18 and TRBJ2-1, is NAGVMQNPRHLVRRRGQEARLRCSPMKGHSHVYWYRQLPEEGLKFMVYLQKENIIDESGMPKERFSAEFPKEGPSILRIQQVVRGDSAAYFCASSPTLAGGLEEQFFGPGTRLTVL.

There are a few counts of this clone. The chain joins TRBV6-1 to TRBJ1-3, with D unclear. V was trimmed by 1 base and J by 9 bases, leaving 10 bases between them. Germline assignment: CDR1 MNHNS and CDR2 SASEGT. This CDR3 is 13 amino acids long. CDR3: CASSEVGEGTIYF. CDR3 DNA sequence: TGTGCCAGCAGTGAAGTGGGTGAGGGCACCATATATTTT.

The chain carries TRBV19 and TRBJ2-7; 10 bases fit TRBD1. CDR3 length: 14 amino acids. CDR1 is LNHDA, CDR2 SQIVND, per germline (reference sequence). The ends lost 5 bases at V and 4 bases at J; junction bases unmatched: 5. The CDR3 sequence: CASSPPGQGYEQYF. The CDR3 nucleotides read TGTGCCAGTAGTCCACCGGGACAGGGGTACGAGCAGTACTTC.

V is TRBV7-9 and J is TRBJ1-4; D remains unclear. V was trimmed by 6 bases and J by 8 bases, leaving 10 bases between them. The CDR3 is 12 residues long. Germline CDR1 is SEHNR and CDR2 is FQNEAQ (reference sequence). The CDR3 region has the DNA TGTGCCAGCAGGGCTCCGGGGGAAAAACTGTTTTTT. Translating gives CASRAPGEKLFF.

V is TRBV6-5 and J is TRBJ2-2; 8 bases match TRBD2. This CDR3 is built from 15 residues. V lost 2 bases to trimming and J lost 6 bases; unmatched junction nucleotides: 5. Germline CDR1 MNHEY, CDR2 SVGAGI. In nucleotides, the CDR3 is TGTGCCAGCAGTTACACGGGGACTAGTCCCGGGGAGCTGTTTTTT. Protein: CASSYTGTSPGELFF.

V usage is TRBV28 and J usage is TRBJ1-5; TRBD1 matches at 9 bases. CDR1 MDHEN and CDR2 SYDVKM come from the germline V gene. V shed 6 bases and J 7 bases; nucleotides not matched to a gene: 10. This CDR3 is 15 amino acids long. The CDR3, as DNA: TGTGCCAGCAGCTGGACAGGGGCCCCTCGACAGCCCCAGCATTTT. Protein sequence: CASSWTGAPRQPQHF.

The count of this clone is one. The rearrangement joins TRBV5-8 to TRBJ2-3; TRBD1 matches at 8 bases. In germline, CDR1 is SGHTS, CDR2 YDEGEE. There are 17 residues in the CDR3. Trimming took 4 bases from V and 0 from J; bases not matched to a gene: 10. The CDR3 protein is CASSAGQGGYSTDTQYF. The CDR3 DNA is TGTGCCAGCAGCGCAGGACAGGGCGGCTATAGCACAGATACGCAGTATTTT.

This sequence joins TRBV5-1 and TRBJ2-7; possible D gene TRBD2, 6 bases. V lost 3 bases to trimming and J lost 7 bases, with 20 bases between them. Looked up from germline, CDR1 is SGHRS and CDR2 is YFSETQ. This CDR3 has 15 residues. The CDR3 DNA reads TGCGCCAGCAGCTGGACCCTTGGGGAGGCGGGGGAGCAGTACTTC. Protein product: CASSWTLGEAGEQYF.

The rearrangement links TRBV27 to TRBJ1-1; D is uncertain. V was pared by 0 bases and J by 5 bases, with 22 bases between. The germline V gene encodes CDR1 MNHEY and CDR2 SMNVEV (reference sequence). This CDR3 region has 18 residues. CDR3 residues: CASSLSPPVRSLGTEAFF. The CDR3 nucleotides are TGTGCCAGCAGTTTATCGCCCCCCGTACGATCGCTAGGAACTGAAGCTTTCTTT.

The V call is TRBV25-1, the J call TRBJ2-1; TRBD1 is a possible D gene (5 bases). CDR1 is MGHDK, CDR2 SYGVNS, per germline. The CDR3 runs to 16 residues. Trimming removed 0 bases at V and 0 bases at J, with 9 bases between. The chain's CDR3 is CASSEYQGGSYNEQFF. CDR3 nucleotides: TGTGCCAGCAGTGAATATCAGGGTGGCTCCTACAATGAGCAGTTCTTC.

The chain has TRBV12-5 and TRBJ2-5; 8 positions match TRBD1. Germline lookup yields CDR1 LGHNT and CDR2 FRNRAP. This CDR3 has 15 amino acids. J gave up 3 bases and V 3 bases, and 6 bases lay outside the gene matches. DNA for the CDR3: TGTGCTAGTGGTTTAAGGGACAGGCAAGAAGAGACCCAGTACTTC. It is translated as CASGLRDRQEETQYF.

The genes are TRBV19 and TRBJ2-7; TRBD1 aligns across 7 bases. J lost 1 base, V lost 5 bases, and 5 bases had no gene match. This CDR3 contains 14 residues. Germline CDR1 is LNHDA and CDR2 is SQIVND (reference sequence). CDR3 amino acids: CASSVRDRSYEQYF. CDR3 nucleotides: TGTGCCAGTAGTGTCCGGGACAGATCCTACGAGCAGTACTTC.

The chain uses TRBV7-2 and TRBJ1-5; D call uncertain. Trimming removed 4 bases from V and 2 bases from J, with 6 bases in between. Germline-derived CDR1 and CDR2 are SGHTA and FQGNSA. The CDR3 extends over 13 amino acids. CDR3 loop: CASSSGGNQPQHF. In DNA form, the CDR3 reads TGTGCCAGCAGCTCCGGGGGCAATCAGCCCCAGCATTTT.

V is TRBV7-9 and J is TRBJ1-1; no firm D call. In germline, CDR1 is SEHNR, CDR2 FQNEAQ (reference sequence). The V end lost 6 bases, the J end lost 0 bases, and 8 bases lay between the germline ends. This CDR3 comprises 13 residues. The CDR3 DNA reads TGTGCCAGCAGGAGCGAGGTGAACACTGAAGCTTTCTTT. Amino acids: CASRSEVNTEAFF.

The rearrangement links TRBV7-8 to TRBJ2-5; D might be TRBD2 (6 bases). The V end lost 0 bases, the J end lost 0 bases, and 11 bases lay between the germline ends. Germline CDR1 reads SGHVS; CDR2 reads FQNEAQ. The CDR3 consists of 16 residues. Here the CDR3 reads CASSLAQRANQETQYF. The CDR3 DNA follows: TGTGCCAGCAGCTTAGCCCAGCGGGCCAACCAAGAGACCCAGTACTTC.